This TCR beta chain originates from a study of blood T cell repertoires in COVID-19. Per the authors' pipeline: Amplification of reference gene primers was used by the study to estimate nucleated cell counts. Libraries were prepared by immunoSEQ multiplex PCR; TCRdb keeps only in-frame clonotypes and omits some of them. V, J and clone size derive from that table, while D and trimming were established from the DNA sequence. This sample has approximately 250,000 clones, with approximately 86% found just once. This sequence originates from a woman aged 60-70 years with active or convalescent COVID-19. The sample consisted of peripheral blood.

The chain's CDR3 is CASSYLAETTDTQYF. As DNA, the CDR3 is TGTGCCAGCAGTTATTTGGCGGAAACCACAGATACGCAGTATTTT. The rearrangement links TRBV6-5 to TRBJ2-3; no reliable D call. The germline gives CDR1 MNHEY, CDR2 SVGAGI. V was shortened by 3 bases and J by 2 bases, with 12 bases between the two germline ends. The CDR3 extends over 15 amino acids.